A selection of T cell receptor beta chains follows, all from one sample in a study of blood T cells in healthy people across ages. TCRdb ran MiXCR on the 5' RACE reads and lists one entry per CDR3 protein. The table includes around 320,000 distinct CDR3 sequences, roughly 26% detected once. The sequencing sample was made of blood. The receptor set was obtained from a woman in her seventies in good health. Each CDR3 is given with its conserved first and last residue. D genes are given only for firm matches. The listing skips clone size in some rows; elsewhere it reads once, few, many or a size class.

size: few; D: NA; J: TRBJ1-2; V: TRBV28; DNA: TGTGCCAGCAGCCGAGACGGGCACATAAGTGGCTACACCTTC; CDR3: CASSRDGHISGYTF
size: NA; D: TRBD2; J: TRBJ2-2; V: TRBV28; DNA: TGTGCCAGCAGTACACTGGGGTTGGGAGGGCCTGAGAACACCGGGGAGCTGTTTTTT; CDR3: CASSTLGLGGPENTGELFF
size: few; D: TRBD1; J: TRBJ2-1; V: TRBV5-1; DNA: TGCGCCAGCAGCCCAGGGGGTGGCTTGTACAATGAGCAGTTCTTC; CDR3: CASSPGGGLYNEQFF
size: NA; D: NA; J: TRBJ2-7; V: TRBV20-1; DNA: TGCAGTGCTAGAGTCCAGGACGACCGCTACGAGCAGTACTTC; CDR3: CSARVQDDRYEQYF
size: few; D: TRBD2; J: TRBJ2-1; V: TRBV29-1; DNA: TGCAGCGTTGTGGCAAGGACTAGCCGGGCAAGTAACCTCTACAATGAGCAGTTCTTC; CDR3: CSVVARTSRASNLYNEQFF
size: few; D: NA; J: TRBJ2-1; V: TRBV6-2/TRBV6-3; DNA: TGTGCCAGCAGGGTGGGGGCCTTTGAGCAGTTCTTC; CDR3: CASRVGAFEQFF
size: few; D: TRBD2; J: TRBJ2-5; V: TRBV20-1; DNA: TGCAGTGCTAGCTCCTACGGGACTAGGGGGTCCGAGACCCAGTACTTC; CDR3: CSASSYGTRGSETQYF
size: NA; D: NA; J: TRBJ1-2; V: TRBV28; DNA: TGTGCCAGCAGTTTCGGGGGCGGCTATGGCTACACCTTC; CDR3: CASSFGGGYGYTF
size: few; D: TRBD1; J: TRBJ1-6; V: TRBV5-1; DNA: TGCGCCAGCAGCTTGGGGACGACAGGGAAGAATTCACCCCTCCACTTT; CDR3: CASSLGTTGKNSPLHF
size: medium-sized; D: NA; J: TRBJ1-5; V: TRBV12-3/TRBV12-4; DNA: TGTGCCAGCAGTTTTGGTGGGCAGAATCAGCCCCAGCATTTT; CDR3: CASSFGGQNQPQHF
size: once; D: TRBD1; J: TRBJ2-7; V: TRBV20-1; DNA: TGCAGTGCTAAACAGAACAGGGGGCGAGGCGAGCAGTACTTC; CDR3: CSAKQNRGRGEQYF
size: NA; D: NA; J: TRBJ2-5; V: TRBV7-9; DNA: TGTGCCAGCAGCTTAGAGGGGGGGACCCAGTACTTC; CDR3: CASSLEGGTQYF
size: few; D: NA; J: TRBJ1-3; V: TRBV6-6; DNA: TGTGCCAGCAGTTACGTCGGGGGCTCTGGAAACACCATATATTTT; CDR3: CASSYVGGSGNTIYF
size: NA; D: NA; J: TRBJ1-1; V: TRBV15; DNA: TGTGCCACCAGCAGAGATCCAGCAAAGAACACTGAAGCTTTCTTT; CDR3: CATSRDPAKNTEAFF
size: NA; D: NA; J: TRBJ1-6; V: TRBV28; DNA: TGTGCCAGCAGTTCGGCGGGTCGACCAACCTATTCACCCCTCCACTTT; CDR3: CASSSAGRPTYSPLHF
size: few; D: TRBD2; J: TRBJ2-5; V: TRBV10-3; DNA: TGTGCCATCAGTGACCCCGGGGGGGGACGGGAGACCCAGTACTTC; CDR3: CAISDPGGGRETQYF
size: NA; D: TRBD2; J: TRBJ2-3; V: TRBV10-3; DNA: TGTGCCAGCAGTGCCTTCGGGGGGGCGTACGCGGAACACTCGCAGTATTTT; CDR3: CASSAFGGAYAEHSQYF